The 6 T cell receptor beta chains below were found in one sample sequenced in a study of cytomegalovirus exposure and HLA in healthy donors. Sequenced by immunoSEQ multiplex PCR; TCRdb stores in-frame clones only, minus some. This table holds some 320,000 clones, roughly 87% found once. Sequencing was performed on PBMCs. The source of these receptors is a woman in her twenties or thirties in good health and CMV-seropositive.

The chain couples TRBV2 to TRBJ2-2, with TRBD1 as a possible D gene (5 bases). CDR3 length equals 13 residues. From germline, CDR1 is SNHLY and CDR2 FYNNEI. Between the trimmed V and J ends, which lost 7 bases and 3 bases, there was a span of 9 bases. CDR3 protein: CASNGAYTGELFF. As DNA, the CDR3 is TGTGCCAGCAATGGGGCGTACACCGGGGAGCTGTTTTTT. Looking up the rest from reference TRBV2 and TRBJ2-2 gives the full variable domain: EPEVTQTPSHQVTQMGQEVILRCVPISNHLYFYWYRQILGQKVEFLVSFYNNEISEKSEIFDDQFSVERPDGSNFTLKIRSTKLEDSAMYFCASNGAYTGELFFGEGSRLTVL.

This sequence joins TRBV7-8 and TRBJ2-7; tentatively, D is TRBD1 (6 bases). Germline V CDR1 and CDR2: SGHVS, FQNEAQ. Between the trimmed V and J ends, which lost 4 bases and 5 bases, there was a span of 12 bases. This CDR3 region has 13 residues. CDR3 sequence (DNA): TGTGCCAGCAGCTCACAGGGCTGGGACGAGCAGTACTTC. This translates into CASSSQGWDEQYF.

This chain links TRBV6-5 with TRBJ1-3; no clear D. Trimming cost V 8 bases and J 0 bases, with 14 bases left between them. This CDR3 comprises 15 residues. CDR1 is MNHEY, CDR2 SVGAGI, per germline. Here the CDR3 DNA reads TGTGCCAGCGGGGAACGAAAGTACTCTGGAAACACCATATATTTT. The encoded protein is CASGERKYSGNTIYF.

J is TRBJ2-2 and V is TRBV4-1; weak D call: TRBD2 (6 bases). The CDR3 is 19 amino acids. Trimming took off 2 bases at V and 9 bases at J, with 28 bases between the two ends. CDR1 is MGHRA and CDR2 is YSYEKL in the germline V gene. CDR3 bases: TGCGCCAGCAGCCAACCCCGACGGAGGCTTCTGGGAGGACGCCGGGAGCTGTTTTTT. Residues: CASSQPRRRLLGGRRELFF.

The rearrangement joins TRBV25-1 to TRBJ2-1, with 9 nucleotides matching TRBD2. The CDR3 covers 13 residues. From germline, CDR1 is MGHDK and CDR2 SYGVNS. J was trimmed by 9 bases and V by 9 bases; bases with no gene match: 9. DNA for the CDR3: TGTGCCAGTTCTCGCGGGGGGGCGGCTGAGCAGTTCTTC. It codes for CASSRGGAAEQFF.

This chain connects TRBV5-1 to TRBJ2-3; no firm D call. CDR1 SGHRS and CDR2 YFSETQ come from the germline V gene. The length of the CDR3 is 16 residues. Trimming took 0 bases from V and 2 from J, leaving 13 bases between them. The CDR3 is CASSLAHGSSTDTQYF. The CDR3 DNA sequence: TGCGCCAGCAGCTTGGCTCACGGGTCTTCCACAGATACGCAGTATTTT.